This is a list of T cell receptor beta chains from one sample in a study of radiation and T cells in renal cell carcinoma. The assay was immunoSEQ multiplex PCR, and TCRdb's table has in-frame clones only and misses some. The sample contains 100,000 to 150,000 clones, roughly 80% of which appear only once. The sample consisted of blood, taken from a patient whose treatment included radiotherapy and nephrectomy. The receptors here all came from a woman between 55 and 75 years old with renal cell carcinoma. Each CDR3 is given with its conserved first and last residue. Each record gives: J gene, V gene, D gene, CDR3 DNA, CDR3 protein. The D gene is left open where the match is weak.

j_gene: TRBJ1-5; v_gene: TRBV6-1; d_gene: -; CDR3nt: TGTGCCACCTTACCGTTCCAGTCCTTCAATCAGCCCCAGCATTTT; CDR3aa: CATLPFQSFNQPQHF
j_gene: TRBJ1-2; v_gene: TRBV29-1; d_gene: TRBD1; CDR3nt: TGCAGCGTTGAAGACGGGGACAGCCTTAATCGTGGCTACACCTTC; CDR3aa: CSVEDGDSLNRGYTF
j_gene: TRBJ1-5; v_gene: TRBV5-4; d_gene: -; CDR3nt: TGTGCCAGCAGCTTGGCCGGCGGCAATCAGCCCCAGCATTTT; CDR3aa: CASSLAGGNQPQHF
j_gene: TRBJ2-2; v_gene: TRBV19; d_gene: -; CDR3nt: TGTGCCAGCATACAGGGGGGGGCCGGGGAGCTGTTTTTT; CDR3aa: CASIQGGAGELFF
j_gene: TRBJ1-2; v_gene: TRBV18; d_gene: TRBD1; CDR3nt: TGTGCCAGCTCATCTGACAGGGTCCTATCCGGCTACACCTTC; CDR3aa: CASSSDRVLSGYTF
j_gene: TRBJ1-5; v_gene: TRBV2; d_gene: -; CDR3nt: TGTGCCAGCAGTGGACAAGATTATAGCAATCAGCCCCAGCATTTT; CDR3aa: CASSGQDYSNQPQHF
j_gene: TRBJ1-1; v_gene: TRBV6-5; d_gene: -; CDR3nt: TGTGCCAGCTCTGGCATGGTAGGGACGGAAGCTTTCTTT; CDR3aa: CASSGMVGTEAFF
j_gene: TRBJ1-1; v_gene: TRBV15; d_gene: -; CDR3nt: TGTGCCACCAGCAGAAGGACAGCTTATACTGAAGCTTTCTTT; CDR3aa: CATSRRTAYTEAFF
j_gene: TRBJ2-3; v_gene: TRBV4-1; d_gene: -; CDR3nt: TGCGCCAGCAGCCTTCTAGGGAGTACAGATACGCAGTATTTT; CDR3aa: CASSLLGSTDTQYF
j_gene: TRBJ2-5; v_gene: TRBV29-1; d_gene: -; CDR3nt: TGCAGCGTTGATAGAGGGGGAGAGACCCAGTACTTC; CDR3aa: CSVDRGGETQYF